This entry lists 25 T cell receptor beta chains sequenced from one sample in a study of T cell responses to AZD1222 COVID-19 vaccine (dated by TCRdb to the early 2020s). Read against the paper, the sample's time point label means: baseline before first vaccination. The protocol used for the library was the immunoSEQ multiplex PCR assay. The table comes from immuneACCESS by way of TCRdb, which keeps in-frame sequences with V and J called. Part of the clones is missing from these tables; in studies checked, under half for an unresolved V gene and the rest for unknown reasons. In this sample the table shows 110,000 to 150,000 clones, 80% to 95% of which occur a single time. Clones ranked in the top ten supply 2.5% to 3.5% of the sample. The sequenced sample was peripheral blood, obtained on day 0 of AZD1222 vaccination. The receptor set was obtained from an adult in good health.

This clone has more than one count but fewer than ten. The V and J genes are TRBV7-9 and TRBJ1-2; 8 bases line up with TRBD1. Germline-derived CDR1 and CDR2 are SEHNR and FQNEAQ (reference sequence). The CDR3 totals 12 residues. V was clipped by 8 bases and J by 4 bases; unmatched bases: 3. CDR3 protein: CASQGASYGYTF. The CDR3 bases are TGTGCCAGCCAGGGGGCGAGCTATGGCTACACCTTC.

V usage is TRBV11-2 and J usage is TRBJ1-4, with a tentative D call TRBD1 (5 bases). CDR3 length: 16 residues. Trimming pared 5 bases from V and 3 bases from J, leaving 16 bases between. Germline CDR1 is SGHAT and CDR2 is FQNNGV. CDR3 residues: CASSEGTSSANEKLFF. The CDR3 DNA reads TGTGCCAGCAGCGAAGGGACCTCATCGGCTAATGAAAAACTGTTTTTT. Drawing the rest from reference TRBV11-2 and TRBJ1-4, the complete variable domain is EAGVAQSPRYKIIEKRQSVAFWCNPISGHATLYWYQQILGQGPKLLIQFQNNGVVDDSQLPKDRFSAERLKGVDSTLKIQPAKLEDSAVYLCASSEGTSSANEKLFFGSGTQLSVL.

CDR3 coding DNA: TGTGCCAGCAGTGAGGAAGGTCGGAACACTGAAGCTTTCTTT. Its protein is CASSEEGRNTEAFF. V and J are TRBV6-1 and TRBJ1-1; unclear D gene. The V end lost 3 bases, the J end lost 1 base, and 9 bases lay between the germline ends. The germline V gene has CDR1 MNHNS and CDR2 SASEGT. The CDR3 is 14 amino acids.

This sequence joins TRBV24-1 and TRBJ2-2, with D possibly TRBD2 on 5 matching bases. Germline V CDR1 and CDR2: KGHDR, SFDVKD. The length of the CDR3 is 17 residues. V lost 0 bases to trimming and J lost 4 bases, with 14 bases between them. The CDR3 is CATSDLAPPAGTGELFF. For the CDR3, the DNA is TGTGCCACCAGTGATTTGGCCCCCCCCGCGGGCACCGGGGAGCTGTTTTTT.

V usage is TRBV19 and J usage is TRBJ2-3; 7 nucleotides align to TRBD2. CDR1 is LNHDA and CDR2 is SQIVND in the germline V gene (reference sequence). Unmatched junction bases numbered 13, after V lost 10 bases and J lost 3 bases. This CDR3 has 15 residues. The CDR3 nucleotides read TGTGCCACCGCGACTAGCACCATAAATACAGATACGCAGTATTTT. Protein sequence: CATATSTINTDTQYF.

The chain is built from TRBV6-2 or TRBV6-3 and TRBJ2-7, with D unresolved. V was pared by 2 bases and J by 5 bases, with 4 bases between. Germline loops: CDR1 MNHEY, CDR2 SVGEGT. The CDR3 totals 11 residues. The CDR3 here is CASSYAHEQYF. In DNA form, the CDR3 reads TGTGCCAGCAGTTACGCCCACGAGCAGTACTTC.

The chain is built from TRBV9 and TRBJ2-7; D is perhaps TRBD1 (5 bases). CDR1 and CDR2 from the germline V gene are SGDLS and YYNGEE. Trimming took 7 bases from V and 2 from J, leaving 22 bases between them. The CDR3 has 16 amino acids. The CDR3 coding sequence is TGTGCCAGCCCTATTGAAGGAGCCGACAGAACCTACGAGCAGTACTTC. This gives the protein CASPIEGADRTYEQYF.

This rearrangement joins TRBV6-2 or TRBV6-3 to TRBJ2-5, with D maybe TRBD1 (5 bases). The V and J ends lost 5 bases and 5 bases respectively, with 9 bases between them. The CDR3 totals 12 residues. In germline, CDR1 is MNHEY, CDR2 SVGEGT. Here the CDR3 reads CASSNRQETQYF. CDR3 bases: TGTGCCAGCAGTAATCGACAGGAGACCCAGTACTTC.

The V and J genes are TRBV12-5 and TRBJ2-1; unclear D gene. V lost 3 bases, J lost 9 bases, and 6 bases lay in between. The germline V gene has CDR1 LGHNT and CDR2 FRNRAP. The CDR3 spans 11 residues. The CDR3 sequence is CASGFWGEQFF. DNA for the CDR3: TGTGCTAGTGGTTTTTGGGGTGAGCAGTTCTTC.

The chain employs TRBV2 and TRBJ2-1, with 15 positions matching TRBD2. The CDR3 contains 18 residues. Germline-derived CDR1 and CDR2 are SNHLY and FYNNEI. V was clipped by 5 bases and J by 4 bases; unmatched bases: 9. CDR3 loop: CASSPGGLAGGGYNEQFF. The DNA for the CDR3 is TGTGCCAGCAGTCCTGGAGGACTAGCGGGAGGGGGTTACAATGAGCAGTTCTTC.

This sequence joins TRBV6-1 and TRBJ2-7; 7 bases agree with TRBD2. The V and J ends lost 0 bases and 7 bases, in that order; junction bases with no gene match: 6. This CDR3 spans 14 amino acids. The germline gives CDR1 MNHNS, CDR2 SASEGT. The CDR3 DNA reads TGTGCCAGCAGTGAAGCCGGGAGGAATATTGAGCAGTACTTC. Translating gives CASSEAGRNIEQYF.

The chain has TRBV4-2 and TRBJ2-4; D possibly corresponds to TRBD2 (5 bases). The length of the CDR3 is 15 residues. V lost 3 bases to trimming and J lost 4 bases, with 13 bases between them. Germline V gene sequence: CDR1 LGHNA, CDR2 YNFKEQ. The CDR3 DNA follows: TGTGCCAGCAGCCATGCCGGACTGCAAAAAAACATTCAGTACTTC. Translating gives CASSHAGLQKNIQYF.

The rearrangement links TRBV5-4 to TRBJ2-3; possible D gene TRBD2, 5 bases. Trimming left V 1 base short and J 5 bases short, with 11 bases between. CDR3 length equals 14 residues. Germline loops: CDR1 SGHNT, CDR2 YYREEE (reference sequence). This CDR3 is CASSLTSSQDTQYF. The CDR3 DNA follows: TGTGCCAGCAGCTTGACTAGTAGTCAAGATACGCAGTATTTT.

J is TRBJ1-1 and V is TRBV6-5, with a tentative D call TRBD1 (5 bases). Germline lookup yields CDR1 MNHEY and CDR2 SVGAGI. The CDR3 totals 13 residues. V was cut by 4 bases and J by 5 bases, with 11 bases left in between. The CDR3 region has the DNA TGTGCCAGCAGTTCGGGCAGGGCAACTGAAGCTTTCTTT. Translated: CASSSGRATEAFF.

A word on this clone: Additional DNA sequences in this sample encode the identical CDR3. The chain joins TRBV5-1 to TRBJ1-2; D is uncertain. The CDR3 consists of 14 residues. CDR1 and CDR2 (germline): SGHRS, YFSETQ. The V gene lost 0 bases and the J gene lost 4 bases, with 10 bases spanning the gap. The CDR3 DNA reads as TGCGCCAGCAGCTTGGGAACCGGGAGCTATGGCTACACCTTC. Its translation is CASSLGTGSYGYTF.

The chain couples TRBV18 to TRBJ2-7, with TRBD2 matching 13 bases. Germline V gives CDR1 KGHSH, CDR2 LQKENI. CDR3 size: 15 residues. The J segment lost 4 bases and the V segment lost 2 bases, leaving 2 bases of the junction unmatched. The CDR3 is CASSPGLAGVYEQYF. The CDR3 region has the DNA TGTGCCAGCTCACCAGGACTAGCGGGAGTTTACGAGCAGTACTTC.

V and J are TRBV9 and TRBJ1-4, with D possibly being TRBD1 (6 bases). CDR3 length: 16 residues. Trimming took 0 bases from V and 8 from J, leaving 17 bases between them. CDR1 SGDLS and CDR2 YYNGEE come from the germline V gene. The CDR3, as DNA: TGTGCCAGCAGCGTAGGGCCGGGACATGGTGGGGAAAAACTGTTTTTT. This gives the protein CASSVGPGHGGEKLFF.

The genes are TRBV28 and TRBJ2-6; 8 bases match TRBD2. The CDR3 covers 15 residues. With V trimmed by 11 bases and J by 0 bases, 6 bases remained unmatched. Germline V lookup: CDR1 MDHEN, CDR2 SYDVKM. The CDR3 sequence: CAGSGALSGANVLTF. CDR3 nucleotides: TGTGCCGGTAGCGGGGCCCTCTCTGGGGCCAACGTCCTGACTTTC.

The chain uses TRBV28 and TRBJ2-1, with TRBD2 as a possible D gene (5 bases). CDR1 and CDR2 (germline): MDHEN, SYDVKM. With 9 bases removed from V and 7 bases from J, the gap between germline ends came to 22 bases. The CDR3 covers 15 residues. CDR3 sequence (DNA): TGTGCCAGTCGGGGTAGGGCCCTGGAAAAGAATGAGCAGTTCTTC. Translated: CASRGRALEKNEQFF. Complete variable domain (other parts from reference TRBV28 and TRBJ2-1): DVKVTQSSRYLVKRTGEKVFLECVQDMDHENMFWYRQDPGLGLRLIYFSYDVKMKEKGDIPEGYSVSREKKERFSLILESASTNQTSMYLCASRGRALEKNEQFFGPGTRLTVL.

This rearrangement joins TRBV10-1 to TRBJ2-5, with D unresolved. Germline V CDR1 and CDR2: WNHNN, SYGVQD (reference sequence). Trimming pared 3 bases from V and 4 bases from J, leaving 6 bases between. The CDR3 is made up of 12 amino acids. CDR3 sequence: CASSDRRETQYF. The CDR3 DNA reads as TGCGCCAGCAGTGACCGACGAGAGACCCAGTACTTC.

This chain uses TRBV5-1 with TRBJ2-7; 9 bases map to TRBD1. This CDR3 region has 13 residues. Trimming removed 4 bases from V and 6 bases from J; junction bases left unmatched: 5. Germline values: CDR1 SGHRS, CDR2 YFSETQ. CDR3 nucleotide sequence: TGCGCCAGCAGCCCGGACAGGGGAGTCGAGCAGTACTTC. Protein sequence: CASSPDRGVEQYF.

This clone occurred once. The J gene is TRBJ1-1, the V gene TRBV12-3 or TRBV12-4; D is unclear. The ends were cut back, 4 bases at V and 4 bases at J, with 7 bases in the middle. CDR3 length equals 12 residues. The CDR3 DNA reads TGTGCCAGCAGTTCGGGTGGCACTGAAGCTTTCTTT. Its protein is CASSSGGTEAFF.

The chain recombines TRBV10-2 with TRBJ2-5; TRBD2 matches at 12 bases. Germline CDR1 and CDR2: WSHSY and SAAADI. V was pared by 0 bases and J by 5 bases, with 1 base of the junction left unmatched. The CDR3 is 15 amino acids. CDR3 in amino acids: CASSESTSGRETQYF. The CDR3 DNA follows: TGCGCCAGCAGTGAGTCAACTAGCGGGAGGGAGACCCAGTACTTC.

V is TRBV7-8 and J is TRBJ1-2, with a tentative D call TRBD1 (6 bases). Trimming pared 1 base from V and 7 bases from J, leaving 10 bases between. Germline V CDR1 and CDR2: SGHVS, FQNEAQ. The CDR3 runs to 13 residues. CDR3 region: CASSLGGAGGYTF. The CDR3 coding sequence is TGTGCCAGCAGCTTAGGGGGGGCCGGTGGCTACACCTTC. Full variable domain (rest looked up from reference TRBV7-8 and TRBJ1-2): GAGVSQSPRYKVAKRGQDVALRCDPISGHVSLFWYQQALGQGPEFLTYFQNEAQLDKSGLPSDRFFAERPEGSVSTLKIQRTQQEDSAVYLCASSLGGAGGYTFGSGTRLTVV.

The chain joins TRBV11-3 to TRBJ2-2, with 10 bases matching TRBD1. The V and J ends lost 4 bases and 7 bases, in that order; junction bases with no gene match: 12. The germline CDR1 and CDR2 sequences are SGHNT and YENEEA. This CDR3 is 17 amino acids long. The CDR3 nucleotides are TGTGCCAGCAGCTGGAGCATAGGACAGGGGGTTGTCGGGGAGCTGTTTTTT. Amino acids: CASSWSIGQGVVGELFF.